The clone carrying this T cell receptor (beta chain) occurred many times. The data are from a study of blood T cell repertoires in COVID-19. Generated by immunoSEQ multiplex PCR, the TCRdb table keeps only in-frame clones and is missing some. This table has more than 80,000 clones, 75% to 90% appearing once. V was trimmed by 2 bases and J by 1 base, leaving 13 bases between them. The CDR3 contains 15 residues. In germline, CDR1 is SGHRS, CDR2 YFSETQ. The TCR originated in a human donor with active COVID-19. The donor label of this sample is uncertain. The sample comprised peripheral blood. This rearrangement joins TRBV5-1 to TRBJ2-7; tentative D call: TRBD2 (6 bases). CDR3 region: CASSFGTSASYEQYF. For the CDR3, the DNA is TGCGCCAGCAGCTTCGGGACTTCTGCTTCCTACGAGCAGTACTTC.